This entry describes one T cell receptor beta chain. Its antigen is not known. The isolated RNA, all of it, was reverse transcribed, so expressed TCRB transcripts were what got sequenced. Sequencing of naive, central memory and regulatory T cell samples gave an average of around 4 million reads. Only in-frame clones appear in the TCRdb table, and some are missing; sequencing was by immunoSEQ multiplex PCR. Among about 150,000 clones listed, 10% were seen once. The authors sorted CD4+ naive, central memory, regulatory and stem cell-like memory cells via CD45RO/CCR7/CD25/CD127/CD95/CD27. Germline V lookup: CDR1 LNHNV, CDR2 YYDKDF (reference sequence). This CDR3 contains 16 residues. The data were taken from a study of beta chain features in type 1 diabetes. Study results and limitations: Any role of HLA type in TCRB rearrangement remained unresolved here. Shorter TCRB CDR3s, moderately but significantly so, were found in Type 1 diabetes patients in all four CD4+ subsets.

This sequence originates from a man aged 30 to 45 with type 1 diabetes. The sequencing sample was made of central memory CD4+ T cells from blood. The chain recombines TRBV15 with TRBJ2-5, with 12 bases identical to TRBD2. The end of the DNA aligns better with TRBJ2-7, so the J call may be wrong. CDR3 residues: CATSRGLTSGSYEQYF. DNA for the CDR3: TGTGCCACCAGCAGAGGACTGACTAGCGGGAGCTACGAGCAGTACTTC.